This T cell receptor (beta chain) derives from a study of identifying expanded T cells in peripheral blood. Regarding the study as a whole: Across healthy donors, higher total template counts meant significantly greater approximately 2-week count variance. Over around two and four weeks, about 16.4 and 19 clones changed, versus around 1.3 between replicates.

Comment on this clone: Its specificity is not known.

Trimming stripped 1 base from V and 3 bases from J, with 10 bases between. This CDR3 has 14 residues. Germline V gene lookup returns CDR1 SGHVS and CDR2 FQNEAQ. The method was immunoSEQ multiplex PCR; TCRdb's version includes in-frame clones alone and lacks a portion of them. The sample holds 95,000 to 150,000 clones, more than 75% seen once. Source material: blood. The source is a person aged 18 to 75 in good health. V and J are TRBV7-8 and TRBJ2-7; D uncertain. The chain's CDR3 is CASSLGCLLYEQYF. The CDR3 DNA reads TGTGCCAGCAGCTTAGGGTGTCTGCTCTACGAGCAGTACTTC.